This passage covers 22 T cell receptor beta chains from one sample sequenced in a study of OX40 agonist ivuxolimab in advanced cancers. Assay: immunoSEQ multiplex PCR; the TCRdb copy retains only in-frame clones and omits some. This sample has about 130,000 clones; 93% occur once, and the top ten carry roughly 0.94%. The specimen was CD4+ or CD8+ T cells sorted from blood, collected in a trial of the OX40 agonist ivuxolimab. The receptors shown here come from an adult with an advanced solid tumor such as melanoma, head and neck, liver or kidney cancer.

The chain carries TRBV11-3 and TRBJ2-1, with D perhaps TRBD2 (5 bases). The V gene lost 5 bases and the J gene lost 9 bases, with 17 bases spanning the gap. The CDR3 runs to 14 residues. Germline V lookup: CDR1 SGHNT, CDR2 YENEEA. CDR3 DNA sequence: TGTGCCAGCAGCCCACGCGAGGGCTACCGTGAGCAGTTCTTC. Its protein product is CASSPREGYREQFF.

This clone was counted between two and nine times. The V call is TRBV6-5, the J call TRBJ2-4; D gene unclear. The CDR3 has 11 amino acids. Per germline, CDR1 MNHEY and CDR2 SVGAGI. V shed 5 bases and J shed 6 bases, with 5 bases lying between them. CDR3 nucleotides: TGTGCCAGCAGTCAAGGAAACATTCAGTACTTC. Translating gives CASSQGNIQYF.

This chain links TRBV25-1 with TRBJ1-2, with TRBD1 identical over 7 bases. Germline trimming cut 8 bases from V and 6 bases from J; bases unmatched to any gene: 9. CDR1 MGHDK and CDR2 SYGVNS come from the germline V gene. This CDR3 region has 13 residues. In DNA form, the CDR3 reads TGTGCCAGCCACCCCCGACAGGGCCATGGCTACACCTTC. This encodes CASHPRQGHGYTF.

The J gene is TRBJ2-6, the V gene TRBV23-1; D possibly matches TRBD1 or TRBD2 (5 bases each). TRBV23-1 is treated as an ORF (open reading frame) with a function not yet certain. This CDR3 spans 16 amino acids. V dropped 3 bases and J dropped 0 bases, with 9 bases sitting between them. This CDR3 is CASSQGVCSGANVLTF. The DNA of the CDR3 is TGCGCCAGCAGTCAGGGGGTCTGCTCTGGGGCCAACGTCCTGACTTTC.

The rearrangement uses TRBV9 and TRBJ2-7, with a possible D match to TRBD2 (5 bases). The CDR3 covers 15 residues. Germline CDR1 and CDR2: SGDLS and YYNGEE. V was pared by 0 bases and J by 5 bases, with 15 bases between. The CDR3 nucleotides read TGTGCCAGCAGCGTAGGTCTCGGGGTAAGGAACGAGCAGTACTTC. Residues: CASSVGLGVRNEQYF.

This rearrangement joins TRBV6-4 to TRBJ2-3, with D perhaps TRBD1 (5 bases). The CDR3 contains 15 residues. From germline, CDR1 is MRHNA and CDR2 SNTAGT. Trimming left V 2 bases short and J 4 bases short, with 13 bases between. The CDR3 DNA follows: TGTGCCAGCAGTGACACAGGTGGCCGGTCAGATACGCAGTATTTT. Its protein is CASSDTGGRSDTQYF.

This sequence joins TRBV19 and TRBJ1-1, with 9 positions matching TRBD1. Losses at the gene ends were 7 bases for V and 0 bases for J; bases not matched to a gene: 9. Germline V gene sequence: CDR1 LNHDA, CDR2 SQIVND (reference sequence). The CDR3 consists of 16 residues. The CDR3, as DNA: TGTGCCAGTACCTTTGAGGACAGGGGCTTGAACACTGAAGCTTTCTTT. Protein product: CASTFEDRGLNTEAFF.

The chain employs TRBV4-2 and TRBJ2-1, with 8 bases fitting TRBD1. The CDR3 totals 14 residues. Germline V CDR1 and CDR2: LGHNA, YNFKEQ. The V and J ends lost 3 bases and 4 bases, in that order; junction bases with no gene match: 2. Written as DNA, the CDR3 is TGTGCCAGCAGCCAGGGGGACAGGTACAATGAGCAGTTCTTC. This gives the protein CASSQGDRYNEQFF.

The table lists this clone with a few counts. This rearrangement joins TRBV6-5 to TRBJ1-1; the D is unclear. CDR3 length: 15 residues. V gave up 2 bases and J gave up 4 bases, with 14 bases separating them. Germline V gene lookup returns CDR1 MNHEY and CDR2 SVGAGI. For the CDR3, the DNA is TGTGCCAGCAGTTACAGTGGACGGAAGGGCACTGAAGCTTTCTTT. It specifies CASSYSGRKGTEAFF.

The chain recombines TRBV7-3 with TRBJ2-3; 7 bases map to TRBD1. Trimming at V came to 2 bases and at J to 1 base, leaving 15 bases not matched to a gene. The germline V gene has CDR1 SGHTA and CDR2 FQGTGA. The length of the CDR3 is 19 residues. The CDR3 nucleotides are TGTGCCAGCAGCTTAGTATTTGTAAGCAACAGGGGACGCACAGATACGCAGTATTTT. Amino acid sequence: CASSLVFVSNRGRTDTQYF.

This sequence joins TRBV7-2 and TRBJ1-2, with D perhaps TRBD1 (6 bases). Germline V gene sequence: CDR1 SGHTA, CDR2 FQGNSA. The CDR3 spans 17 residues. Trimming removed 0 bases from V and 8 bases from J, with 22 bases in between. The CDR3 bases are TGTGCCAGCAGCTTAGCCGTCTGGGGCAGGGGCCCTGGGGGCTACACCTTC. This gives the protein CASSLAVWGRGPGGYTF. The full variable domain, completed using reference TRBV7-2 and TRBJ1-2, is GAGVSQSPSNKVTEKGKDVELRCDPISGHTALYWYRQSLGQGLEFLIYFQGNSAPDKSGLPSDRFSAERTGGSVSTLTIQRTQQEDSAVYLCASSLAVWGRGPGGYTFGSGTRLTVV.

The genes are TRBV5-5 and TRBJ1-6, with no clear D. Trimming took off 9 bases at V and 14 bases at J, with 24 bases between the two ends. The CDR3 sequence is 14 residues long. Looked up from germline, CDR1 is SGHKS and CDR2 is YYEKEE (reference sequence). CDR3 nucleotides: TGTGCCATACGAATTAGCGGCCTGGGCACAGCCCTCCACTTT. It yields the protein CAIRISGLGTALHF.

V and J are TRBV5-5 and TRBJ2-5; D may match TRBD1 or TRBD2 (6 bases each). Germline CDR1 and CDR2: SGHKS and YYEKEE (reference sequence). This CDR3 comprises 15 residues. Between the trimmed V and J ends, which lost 2 bases and 4 bases, there was a span of 15 bases. CDR3 amino acids: CASSFTGAGGETQYF. The CDR3 DNA is TGTGCCAGCAGCTTTACGGGGGCAGGAGGAGAGACCCAGTACTTC.

The J gene is TRBJ2-5, the V gene TRBV6-6, with 8 positions matching TRBD1. Germline lookup yields CDR1 MNHNY and CDR2 SVGAGI (reference sequence). Trimming cost V 0 bases and J 7 bases; bases outside gene matches: 4. CDR3 size: 14 residues. In nucleotides, the CDR3 is TGTGCCAGCAGTTACTCCAGGGGGCGGGGGACCCAGTACTTC. Translated, it gives CASSYSRGRGTQYF.

This clone was seen only once. The chain joins TRBV18 to TRBJ1-2; 8 bases are a match to TRBD1. This CDR3 spans 15 amino acids. V lost 4 bases, J lost 5 bases, and 9 bases stayed unmatched. Germline CDR1 is KGHSH and CDR2 is LQKENI. CDR3 residues: CASSQSAGGAYGYTF. The DNA of the CDR3 is TGTGCCAGCTCACAATCGGCAGGGGGCGCGTATGGCTACACCTTC.

This clone was seen once. V and J are TRBV28 and TRBJ1-5; D not certain. The ends were cut back, 3 bases at V and 5 bases at J, with 8 bases in the middle. The CDR3 runs 13 residues. Germline values: CDR1 MDHEN, CDR2 SYDVKM. This chain's CDR3 is CASSLSGDQPQHF. The CDR3 bases are TGTGCCAGCAGTTTGTCAGGAGATCAGCCCCAGCATTTT.

This chain connects TRBV6-4 to TRBJ2-7; D is unclear. Per the germline V gene, CDR1 is MRHNA and CDR2 is SNTAGT. The CDR3 has 16 amino acids. Trimming cost V 0 bases and J 0 bases, with 12 bases left between them. The CDR3 loop is CASSDSIPVSSYEQYF. CDR3 sequence (DNA): TGTGCCAGCAGTGACTCGATCCCGGTAAGCTCCTACGAGCAGTACTTC.

The rearrangement links TRBV29-1 to TRBJ2-5, with 9 bases that match TRBD2. The CDR3 contains 18 residues. Trimming removed 4 bases from V and 4 bases from J; junction bases left unmatched: 19. Germline assignment: CDR1 SQVTM and CDR2 ANQGSEA. Here the CDR3 DNA reads TGCAGCGTTGCCTTAAGACTAGCGGCAAGGAGGGATATAGAGACCCAGTACTTC. Its protein is CSVALRLAARRDIETQYF.

The chain recombines TRBV28 with TRBJ2-3, with 12 bases fitting TRBD1. There are 15 residues in the CDR3. With 7 bases clipped from V and 6 bases from J, the junction kept 8 bases outside the gene matches. CDR1 and CDR2 from the germline V gene are MDHEN and SYDVKM. CDR3 bases: TGTGCCAGCATCTCGGGACAGGGGGCATCCGATACGCAGTATTTT. Amino acids: CASISGQGASDTQYF.

The V gene is TRBV28, the J gene TRBJ2-2; TRBD2 matches at 8 bases. The CDR3 totals 15 residues. V was clipped by 5 bases and J by 4 bases; unmatched bases: 6. CDR1 and CDR2 from the germline V gene are MDHEN and SYDVKM. The CDR3 DNA follows: TGTGCCAGCAGTGGTAGCGGGAAGGGCACCGGGGAGCTGTTTTTT. It codes for CASSGSGKGTGELFF.

The V call is TRBV6-5, the J call TRBJ1-1; 7 nucleotides line up with TRBD1. After removal of 6 bases from V and 4 bases from J, the junction contained 11 bases not matched to a gene. The CDR3 length is 15 residues. Germline V gene data show CDR1 as MNHEY and CDR2 as SVGAGI. The CDR3 DNA reads as TGTGCCAGCAGACAAGGGACAGCGGGAGGCACTGAAGCTTTCTTT. Translated, it gives CASRQGTAGGTEAFF.

The J gene is TRBJ1-6, the V gene TRBV7-2; D possibly corresponds to TRBD1 (5 bases). The CDR3 runs to 15 residues. The germline V gene encodes CDR1 SGHTA and CDR2 FQGNSA. V was cut by 1 base and J by 9 bases, with 13 bases left in between. CDR3 sequence: CASSLVGTPASPLHF. The CDR3 DNA reads TGTGCCAGCAGCTTAGTGGGGACGCCTGCTTCACCCCTCCACTTT.